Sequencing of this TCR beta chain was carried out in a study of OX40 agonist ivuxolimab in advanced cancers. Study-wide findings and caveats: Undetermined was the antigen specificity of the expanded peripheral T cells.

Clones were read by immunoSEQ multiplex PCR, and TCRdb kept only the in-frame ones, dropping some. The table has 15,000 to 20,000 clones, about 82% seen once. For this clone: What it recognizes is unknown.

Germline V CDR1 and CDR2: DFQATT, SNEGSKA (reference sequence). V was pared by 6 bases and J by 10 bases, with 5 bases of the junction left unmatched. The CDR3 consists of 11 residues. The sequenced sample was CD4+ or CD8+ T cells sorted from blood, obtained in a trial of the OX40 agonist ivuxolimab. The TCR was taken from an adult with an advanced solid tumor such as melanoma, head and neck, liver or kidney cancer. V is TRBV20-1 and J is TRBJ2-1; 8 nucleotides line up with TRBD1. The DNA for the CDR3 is TGCAGTGCGAGGACAGGGCCCGAGCAGTTCTTC. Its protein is CSARTGPEQFF.